This TCR beta chain came from a study of radiotherapy plus CTLA-4 blockade in lung cancer. A word on this clone: What it binds is unknown.

Germline values: CDR1 SGHVS, CDR2 FQNEAQ. V shed 3 bases and J 8 bases; nucleotides not matched to a gene: 15. This CDR3 region has 17 residues. Study results and limitations: How blood T cell clones changed early, along with interferon-beta, reportedly forecast response best.

The protocol was immunoSEQ multiplex PCR, while the TCRdb copy is restricted to in-frame clones and leaves out a portion. The sample lists about 35,000 clones; approximately 85% were seen once. V gene TRBV7-8 combines with J gene TRBJ2-1; TRBD2 aligns across 8 bases. Sequences were derived from peripheral blood, sampled from a patient treated with radiotherapy plus ipilimumab. The receptor comes from a human donor with non-small cell lung cancer who had stable disease on radiotherapy plus ipilimumab. This chain's CDR3 is CASSFGRAGGRLDEQFF. In DNA, the CDR3 is TGTGCCAGCAGCTTCGGGCGGGCGGGAGGAAGGTTGGATGAGCAGTTCTTC.